This T cell receptor (beta chain) is drawn from a study of cytomegalovirus exposure and HLA in healthy donors. From germline, CDR1 is LGHNA and CDR2 YNFKEQ. CDR3 length: 15 amino acids. Primers for the PCR totalled 60 Vbeta and 13 Jbeta. Data came from immunoSEQ multiplex PCR; TCRdb stores just in-frame clones and leaves some out. This table holds under 300,000 clones, roughly 85% found once. Study findings and constraints: Judged likely to be a sequencing artifact was a cluster of highly shared sequence variants. Immune exposure data for these donors was limited to CMV serostatus. Later genetic work tied a missense DCLRE1C variant to beta-chain V and J trimming.

A remark on this clone: Antigen: not known.

Material: PBMCs. V and J are TRBV4-2 and TRBJ2-5, with D uncertain. The tail of the sequence fits TRBJ2-7 better, so the J call may be wrong. This TCR was sampled from a middle-aged man in good health and CMV-seropositive. CDR3 coding DNA: TGTGCCAGCAGCCAAGATACCGAGAGCTCCTACGAGCAGTACTTC. Translation: CASSQDTESSYEQYF.